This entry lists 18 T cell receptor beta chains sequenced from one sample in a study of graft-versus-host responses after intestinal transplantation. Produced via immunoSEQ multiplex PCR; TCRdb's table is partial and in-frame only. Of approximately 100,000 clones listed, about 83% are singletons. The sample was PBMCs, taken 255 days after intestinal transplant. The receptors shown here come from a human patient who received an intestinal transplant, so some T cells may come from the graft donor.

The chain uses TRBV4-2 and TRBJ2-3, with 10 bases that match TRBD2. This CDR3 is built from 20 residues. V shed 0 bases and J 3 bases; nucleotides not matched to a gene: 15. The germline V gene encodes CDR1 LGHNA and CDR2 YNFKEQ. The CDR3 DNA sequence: TGTGCCAGCAGCCAAGAATCGAGCGGGAGGGCTTCGATTATGACAGATACGCAGTATTTT. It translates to CASSQESSGRASIMTDTQYF.

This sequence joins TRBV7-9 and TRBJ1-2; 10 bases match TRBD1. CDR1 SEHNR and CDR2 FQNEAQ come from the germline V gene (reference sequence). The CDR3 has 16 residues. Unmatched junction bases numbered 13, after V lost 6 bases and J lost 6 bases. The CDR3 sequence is CASSPTGTGVGDGYTF. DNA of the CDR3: TGTGCCAGCAGTCCCACCGGGACAGGGGTGGGAGATGGCTACACCTTC.

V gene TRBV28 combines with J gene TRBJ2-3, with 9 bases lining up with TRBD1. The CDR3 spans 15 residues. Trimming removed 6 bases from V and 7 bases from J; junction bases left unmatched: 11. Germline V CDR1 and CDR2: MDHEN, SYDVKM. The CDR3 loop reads CASRLGQGLLNTQYF. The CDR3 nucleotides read TGTGCCAGCAGACTTGGACAGGGGCTGTTGAATACGCAGTATTTT. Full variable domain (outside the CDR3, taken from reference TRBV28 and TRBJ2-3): DVKVTQSSRYLVKRTGEKVFLECVQDMDHENMFWYRQDPGLGLRLIYFSYDVKMKEKGDIPEGYSVSREKKERFSLILESASTNQTSMYLCASRLGQGLLNTQYFGPGTRLTVL.

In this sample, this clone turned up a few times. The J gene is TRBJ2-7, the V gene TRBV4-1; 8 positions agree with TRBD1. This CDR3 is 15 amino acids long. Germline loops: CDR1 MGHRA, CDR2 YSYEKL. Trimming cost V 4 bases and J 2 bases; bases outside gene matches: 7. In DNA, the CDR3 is TGCGCCAGCAGCCGTCCCGGGACAGGCACCTACGAGCAGTACTTC. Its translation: CASSRPGTGTYEQYF.

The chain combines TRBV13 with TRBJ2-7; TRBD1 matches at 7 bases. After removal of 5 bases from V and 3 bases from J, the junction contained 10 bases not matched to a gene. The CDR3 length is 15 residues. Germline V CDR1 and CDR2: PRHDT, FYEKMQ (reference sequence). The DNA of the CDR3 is TGTGCCAGCAGCGTGGACCGGGACAGCTACTACGAGCAGTACTTC. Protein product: CASSVDRDSYYEQYF.

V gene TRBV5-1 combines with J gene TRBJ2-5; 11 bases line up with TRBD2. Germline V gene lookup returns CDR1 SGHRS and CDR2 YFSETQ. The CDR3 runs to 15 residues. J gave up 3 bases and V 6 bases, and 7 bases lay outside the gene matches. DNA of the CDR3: TGCGCCAGCATTCGTTCTAGCGGGGGGAAAGAGACCCAGTACTTC. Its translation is CASIRSSGGKETQYF.

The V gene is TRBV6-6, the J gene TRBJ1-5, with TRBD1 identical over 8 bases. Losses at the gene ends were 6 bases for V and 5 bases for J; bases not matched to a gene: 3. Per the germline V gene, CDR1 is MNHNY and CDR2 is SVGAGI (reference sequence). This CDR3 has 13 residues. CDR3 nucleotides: TGTGCCAGCAGGCTACAGGGGGATCAGCCCCAGCATTTT. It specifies CASRLQGDQPQHF.

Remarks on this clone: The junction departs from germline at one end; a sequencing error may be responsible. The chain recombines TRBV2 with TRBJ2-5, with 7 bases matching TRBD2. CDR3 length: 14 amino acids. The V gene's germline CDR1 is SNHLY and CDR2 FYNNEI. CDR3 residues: CASSKAGTGETQYF. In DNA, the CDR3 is TGTGCCAGCAGTAAAGCGGGGACGGGGGAGACCCAGTACTTC.

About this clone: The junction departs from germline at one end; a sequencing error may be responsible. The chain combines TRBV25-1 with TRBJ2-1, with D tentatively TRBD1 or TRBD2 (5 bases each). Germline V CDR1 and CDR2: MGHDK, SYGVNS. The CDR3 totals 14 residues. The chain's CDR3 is CASSFGGRYNEQLF. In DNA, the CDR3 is TGTGCCAGTTCGTTTGGGGGAAGGTACAATGAGCAGCTCTTC.

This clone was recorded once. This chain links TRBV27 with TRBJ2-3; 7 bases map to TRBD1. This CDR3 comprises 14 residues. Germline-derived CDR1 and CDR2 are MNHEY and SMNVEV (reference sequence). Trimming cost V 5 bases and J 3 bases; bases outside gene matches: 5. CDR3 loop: CASSQSTGTDTQYF. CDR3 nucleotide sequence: TGTGCCAGCAGTCAATCGACAGGGACAGATACGCAGTATTTT.

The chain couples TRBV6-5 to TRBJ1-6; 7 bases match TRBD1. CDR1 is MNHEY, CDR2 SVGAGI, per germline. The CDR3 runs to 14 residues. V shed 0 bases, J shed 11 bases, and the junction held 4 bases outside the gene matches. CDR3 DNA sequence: TGTGCCAGCAGTTACTCCGGGACAGTTCCACCCCTCCACTTT. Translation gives CASSYSGTVPPLHF.

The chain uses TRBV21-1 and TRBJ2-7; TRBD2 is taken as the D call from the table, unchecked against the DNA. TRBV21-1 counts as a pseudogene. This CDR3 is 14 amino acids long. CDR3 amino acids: CASSKGTASYEQYF. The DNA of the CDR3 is TGTGCCAGCAGCAAAGGGACTGCCTCCTACGAGCAGTACTTC.

CDR3 residues: CASSLTGSRAEAFF. As DNA, the CDR3 is TGTGCCAGCAGTTTGACAGGGTCTCGCGCGGAAGCTTTCTTT. V is TRBV6-5 and J is TRBJ1-1, with 7 nucleotides matching TRBD1. V lost 4 bases to trimming and J lost 8 bases; unmatched junction nucleotides: 10. Germline loops: CDR1 MNHEY, CDR2 SVGAGI. The CDR3 has 14 amino acids.

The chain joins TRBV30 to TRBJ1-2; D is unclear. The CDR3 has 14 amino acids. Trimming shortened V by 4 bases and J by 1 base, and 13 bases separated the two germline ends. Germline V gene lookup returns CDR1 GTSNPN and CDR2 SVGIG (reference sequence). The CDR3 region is CAWTSNTNNYGYTF. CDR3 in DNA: TGTGCCTGGACTTCGAACACGAATAACTATGGCTACACCTTC.

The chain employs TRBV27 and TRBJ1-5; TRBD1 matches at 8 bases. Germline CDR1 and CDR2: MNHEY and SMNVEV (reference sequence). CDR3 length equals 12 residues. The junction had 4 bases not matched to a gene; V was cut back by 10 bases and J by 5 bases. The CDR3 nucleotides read TGTGCCACAGGGACAGGCTATCAGCCCCAGCATTTT. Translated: CATGTGYQPQHF.

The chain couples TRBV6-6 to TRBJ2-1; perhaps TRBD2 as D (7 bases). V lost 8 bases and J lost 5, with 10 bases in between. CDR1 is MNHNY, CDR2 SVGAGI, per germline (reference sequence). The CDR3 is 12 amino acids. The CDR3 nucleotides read TGTGCCAGCGAAGGGGGGGACAATGAGCAGTTCTTC. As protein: CASEGGDNEQFF.

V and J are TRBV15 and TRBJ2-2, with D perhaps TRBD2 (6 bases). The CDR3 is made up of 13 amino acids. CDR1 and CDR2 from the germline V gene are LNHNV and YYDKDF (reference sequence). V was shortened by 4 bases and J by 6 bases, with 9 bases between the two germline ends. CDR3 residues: CATSTTSPGELFF. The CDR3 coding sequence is TGTGCCACCAGCACAACTAGCCCCGGGGAGCTGTTTTTT.

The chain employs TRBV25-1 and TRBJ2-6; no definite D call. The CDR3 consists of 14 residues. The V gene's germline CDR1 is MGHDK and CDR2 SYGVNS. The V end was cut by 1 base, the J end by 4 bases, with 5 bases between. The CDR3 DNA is TGTGCCAGCAGTGAATTCGGAGGGGCCAACGTCCTGACTTTC. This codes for CASSEFGGANVLTF.